The T cell receptor (beta chain) under discussion was sequenced for a study of beta chain features in type 1 diabetes. General observations from the study: Type 1 diabetes patients had moderately but significantly shorter TCRB CDR3s in all four CD4+ subsets.

This clone was seen more than once but under ten times. Its matching antigen is unknown. The isolated RNA, all of it, was reverse transcribed, so expressed TCRB transcripts were what got sequenced. Assay used: immunoSEQ multiplex PCR; TCRdb lists only in-frame clones, some missing. Of about 650,000 clones listed, 12% are singletons. This clonotype originated in a young man with type 1 diabetes. The sample consisted of naive CD4+ T cells from blood.

The CDR3 is CASSHRDTEAFF. Here the CDR3 DNA reads TGCGCCAGCAGCCATCGGGACACTGAAGCTTTCTTT. This sequence joins TRBV5-1 and TRBJ1-1; no clear D gene. CDR1 SGHRS and CDR2 YFSETQ come from the germline V gene. The CDR3 is 12 residues long. The V end lost 4 bases, the J end lost 3 bases, and 7 bases lay between the germline ends.